These T cell receptor beta chains were read from a single sample in a study of post-analysis software for immune sequencing data. Using its own MiXCR run on the PCR reads, TCRdb lists one record per CDR3 protein. The sample records fewer than 900,000 distinct CDR3 sequences, around 46% being singletons. The sample consisted of blood. Source of these receptors: a girl aged 10 to 17 with multiple sclerosis. Each CDR3 is given with its conserved first and last residue. The order of the fields is J gene, D gene, clone size, V gene, CDR3 protein, CDR3 DNA. A D gene is named only where the DNA matches it firmly. Where a row states a size, it is once, few, many or the class of an expanded clone; other rows omit it.

TRBJ2-7,NA,NA,TRBV7-8,CASSLGRTRSEQYF,TGTGCCAGCAGCTTAGGACGTACTAGGTCCGAGCAGTACTTC
TRBJ2-1,TRBD2,few,TRBV10-3,CAISGGTSGSGSNEQFF,TGTGCCATCAGTGGAGGGACTAGCGGGAGCGGGAGCAATGAGCAGTTCTTC
TRBJ2-3,NA,NA,TRBV7-6,CASSLLSSSPDTQYF,TGTGCCAGCAGCTTATTGAGTTCCAGTCCAGATACGCAGTATTTT
TRBJ1-5,NA,once,TRBV3-1,CASSQESGVQPQHF,TGTGCCAGCAGCCAAGAGAGTGGGGTTCAGCCCCAGCATTTT
TRBJ2-1,NA,few,TRBV15,CATEEAPDINEQFF,TGTGCCACCGAAGAGGCCCCGGATATAAATGAGCAGTTCTTC
TRBJ1-2,TRBD1,NA,TRBV7-9,CASSLFPGQGARGYTF,TGTGCCAGCAGCTTATTTCCGGGACAGGGGGCGCGAGGCTACACCTTC
TRBJ2-1,TRBD2,few,TRBV29-1,CSVDGLAGVDEQFF,TGCAGCGTTGATGGGCTAGCGGGGGTCGATGAGCAGTTCTTC
TRBJ2-1,NA,NA,TRBV25-1,CASSYVLLGDEQFF,TGTGCCAGCAGTTACGTGTTGCTCGGCGATGAGCAGTTCTTC
TRBJ2-1,NA,many,TRBV6-4,CASSDSEYNEQFF,TGTGCCAGCAGTGACTCGGAATACAATGAGCAGTTCTTC
TRBJ2-1,TRBD2,NA,TRBV15,CATSREPSGSRYNEQFF,TGTGCCACCAGCAGAGAACCTAGCGGGAGTCGTTACAATGAGCAGTTCTTC
TRBJ2-5,TRBD2,few,TRBV20-1,CSAPEAGGPETQYF,TGCAGTGCTCCCGAGGCGGGAGGTCCAGAGACCCAGTACTTC
TRBJ2-3,TRBD1,many,TRBV29-1,CSGSGQLLTDTQYF,TGCAGCGGTTCGGGACAGCTCCTCACAGATACGCAGTATTTT
TRBJ2-5,TRBD1,NA,TRBV5-1,CASSWDRVETQYF,TGCGCCAGCAGCTGGGACAGGGTGGAGACCCAGTACTTC
TRBJ1-6,NA,few,TRBV14,CASSPFDRSSYNSPLHF,TGTGCCAGCAGCCCTTTCGACAGGAGCTCCTATAATTCACCCCTCCACTTT
TRBJ1-2,NA,few,TRBV6-5,CASSYSAGANYGYTF,TGTGCCAGCAGTTACTCAGCAGGAGCCAACTATGGCTACACCTTC
TRBJ2-3,TRBD2,few,TRBV6-1,CASTSGRVTSTDTQYF,TGTGCCAGCACAAGCGGGAGGGTCACTAGCACAGATACGCAGTATTTT
TRBJ2-7,TRBD2,few,TRBV6-5,CASSYSTGTSGREQYF,TGTGCCAGCAGTTACTCTACCGGGACTAGCGGGAGAGAGCAGTACTTC
TRBJ2-1,TRBD2,NA,TRBV20-1,CSARDREWTSGNRNEQFF,TGCAGTGCTAGGGATCGTGAGTGGACTAGCGGGAATCGAAATGAGCAGTTCTTC
TRBJ2-1,NA,NA,TRBV9,CASSVGNDGAGDEQFF,TGTGCCAGCAGCGTAGGGAATGACGGGGCGGGCGATGAGCAGTTCTTC
TRBJ1-4,NA,NA,TRBV12-3/TRBV12-4,CASSFRTARAGEKLFF,TGTGCCAGCAGTTTTAGGACAGCTAGAGCGGGAGAAAAACTGTTTTTT
TRBJ1-1,NA,NA,TRBV20-1,CSARGQNLNTEAFF,TGCAGTGCTAGAGGGCAGAACCTGAACACTGAAGCTTTCTTT
TRBJ2-1,TRBD2,NA,TRBV10-3,CAIRASSGSYNEQFF,TGTGCCATCAGGGCGTCTAGCGGGAGTTACAATGAGCAGTTCTTC